This record concerns one TCR beta chain sequence. Its specificity is not known. Germline CDR1 and CDR2: MDHEN and SYDVKM. Trimming cost V 6 bases and J 3 bases; bases outside gene matches: 6. The CDR3 has 14 residues. Clones were sequenced by immunoSEQ multiplex PCR, and TCRdb holds only the in-frame ones, with some missing. This table holds over 85,000 clones, roughly 90% found once. This specimen belongs to a study of OX40 agonist ivuxolimab in advanced cancers. Study information: Patients enrolled in dose escalation were diagnosed with hepatocellular carcinoma, melanoma, renal cell or head and neck cancer. Whole-study findings and limits: Clonal expansion by week 6 occurred in CD4+ and CD8+ blood T cells (at 0.1 to 3.0 mg/kg).

The rearrangement uses TRBV28 and TRBJ2-7; TRBD1 aligns across 9 bases. This receptor was identified in an adult with an advanced solid tumor such as melanoma, head and neck, liver or kidney cancer. The sequencing used CD4+ or CD8+ T cells sorted from blood, collected in a trial of the OX40 agonist ivuxolimab. Here the CDR3 reads CASRRTGEGYEQYF. For the CDR3, the DNA is TGTGCCAGCAGGCGGACAGGGGAAGGCTACGAGCAGTACTTC.